Listed below are T cell receptor beta chains from one sample, sequenced in a study of T cell responses to AZD1222 COVID-19 vaccine. Data came from immunoSEQ multiplex PCR; TCRdb stores just in-frame clones and leaves some out. The sample records about 100,000 clones, more than 70% being singletons. Sequenced here: peripheral blood, sampled on day 0 of AZD1222 vaccination. The receptors shown here come from an adult in good health. Each CDR3 is given with its conserved first and last residue. A D gene is named only where the DNA matches it firmly. The size entry is marked missing in some rows and otherwise reads once, few, many or a size class.

clone size	V gene	D gene	J gene	CDR3 DNA	CDR3 protein
few	TRBV18	-	TRBJ2-7	TGTGCCAGCTCCACGGAGGGCTCCTACGAGCAGTACTTC	CASSTEGSYEQYF
-	TRBV7-9	-	TRBJ1-4	TGTGCCAGCAGCTTATTCCGGGAGAATGAAAAACTGTTTTTT	CASSLFRENEKLFF
-	TRBV10-3	TRBD1	TRBJ1-2	TGTGCCATCAGTGACCCGGACAGGGGGCACTATGGCTACACCTTC	CAISDPDRGHYGYTF
-	TRBV28	TRBD1	TRBJ1-6	TGTGCCAGCAGGAGGGACAGGGGTAGTTCACCCCTCCACTTT	CASRRDRGSSPLHF
-	TRBV5-1	-	TRBJ2-7	TGCGCCAGCAGCTTGTCCCCTGACTACGAGCAGTACTTC	CASSLSPDYEQYF
-	TRBV18	-	TRBJ1-5	TGTGCCAGCTCACCCGCAGATAGCAATCAGCCCCAGCATTTT	CASSPADSNQPQHF
-	TRBV19	-	TRBJ1-1	TGTGCCAGTAGTATAGTATCCTCGACAGGTGAAGCTTTCTTT	CASSIVSSTGEAFF
-	TRBV5-8	-	TRBJ1-2	TGTGCCAGCAGACCGAACAGGATCCTTAACTATGGCTACACCTTC	CASRPNRILNYGYTF
-	TRBV20-1	-	TRBJ1-2	TGCAGTGCCGAAGACTATGGCTACACCTTC	CSAEDYGYTF
-	TRBV7-2	TRBD2	TRBJ2-7	TGTGCCAGCAGCTTAGCTAGCGGGGACTCCTACGAGCAGTACTTC	CASSLASGDSYEQYF
-	TRBV3-1/TRBV3-2	-	TRBJ2-5	TGTGCCAGCAGCCAAGGGGGGACCCAGTACTTC	CASSQGGTQYF
-	TRBV18	-	TRBJ2-3	TGTGCCAGCTCACCACGGGGGGATACGCAGTATTTT	CASSPRGDTQYF
-	TRBV27	TRBD1	TRBJ1-2	TGTGCCAGCAGTTTATTGCAAGGGACAGGATTATATGGCTACACCTTC	CASSLLQGTGLYGYTF
-	TRBV2	-	TRBJ1-3	TGTGCCAGCACCTCCTCGGGGGCTGGAAACACCATATATTTT	CASTSSGAGNTIYF
-	TRBV5-1	-	TRBJ2-7	TGCGCCAGCAGGCCCCAGGGGGGGTCTCCGGGTTTATACGAGCAGTACTTC	CASRPQGGSPGLYEQYF
-	TRBV6-1	TRBD1	TRBJ2-2	TGTGCCAGCAGGGACGGACAGGGGGCCACCGGGGAGCTGTTTTTT	CASRDGQGATGELFF
-	TRBV6-5	-	TRBJ1-6	TGTGCCAGCACTAGGGATGGGGCGGGTTCACCCCTCCACTTT	CASTRDGAGSPLHF
-	TRBV12-3/TRBV12-4	-	TRBJ1-4	TGTGCCAGCGTCGCGGGGGGTAATGAAAAACTGTTTTTT	CASVAGGNEKLFF
-	TRBV18	-	TRBJ1-1	TGTGCCAGCTCACCAGCAATGGACACTGAAGCTTTCTTT	CASSPAMDTEAFF
few	TRBV11-3	TRBD1	TRBJ1-3	TGTGCCAGCAGAACTCGGACAGGGACATCAGCAAACACCATATATTTT	CASRTRTGTSANTIYF
few	TRBV27	-	TRBJ1-2	TGTGCCAGCAGTTTAAGGAGACAGAACTATGGCTACACCTTC	CASSLRRQNYGYTF
-	TRBV12-5	-	TRBJ2-2	TGTGCTAGTGGTTTGGCCAACACCGGGGAGCTGTTTTTT	CASGLANTGELFF